Below, 22 T cell receptor beta chains from the same sample are listed, as sequenced in a study of blood T cell repertoires in COVID-19. Generated by immunoSEQ multiplex PCR, the TCRdb table keeps only in-frame clones and is missing some. The data hold over 150,000 clones, with around 78% observed a single time. Sequenced: peripheral blood. The origin of the receptors is a man older than 75 with acute or convalescent COVID-19.

The chain uses TRBV18 and TRBJ2-7, with D maybe TRBD1 (8 bases). This CDR3 contains 15 residues. Trimming cost V 2 bases and J 0 bases, with 11 bases left between them. CDR1 is KGHSH, CDR2 LQKENI, per germline. The CDR3 here is CASSPNRGGSYEQYF. CDR3 DNA sequence: TGTGCCAGCTCACCAAACAGGGGGGGCTCCTACGAGCAGTACTTC.

The rearrangement uses TRBV2 and TRBJ2-1, with D maybe TRBD1 (6 bases). CDR3 size: 14 residues. V was cut by 2 bases and J by 3 bases, with 8 bases left in between. Germline values: CDR1 SNHLY, CDR2 FYNNEI. CDR3: CASSERDNYNEQFF. The CDR3 DNA sequence: TGTGCCAGCAGTGAACGGGACAACTACAATGAGCAGTTCTTC.

This chain joins TRBV7-9 and TRBJ2-2; D may be TRBD2 (6 bases). V dropped 5 bases and J dropped 6 bases, with 13 bases sitting between them. The CDR3 spans 14 residues. Germline CDR1 and CDR2: SEHNR and FQNEAQ (reference sequence). The CDR3 loop is CASSPKRLAGELFF. The CDR3 nucleotides read TGTGCCAGCAGCCCAAAGAGACTAGCCGGGGAGCTGTTTTTT.

This clone showed up just once. The gene calls are TRBV5-1 and TRBJ2-3; D remains unclear. Looked up from germline, CDR1 is SGHRS and CDR2 is YFSETQ. This CDR3 is built from 15 residues. Trimming removed 1 base at V and 1 base at J, with 10 bases between. CDR3 DNA: TGCGCCAGCAGCTTGACTCTCTCACGCACAGATACGCAGTATTTT. Translated: CASSLTLSRTDTQYF.

J is TRBJ2-3 and V is TRBV5-4, with 7 bases that match TRBD2. In germline, CDR1 is SGHNT, CDR2 YYREEE (reference sequence). This CDR3 spans 14 amino acids. The V and J ends lost 4 bases and 0 bases, in that order; junction bases with no gene match: 2. The CDR3 DNA follows: TGTGCCAGCAGCCTAGCGGAGAGCACAGATACGCAGTATTTT. Its protein product is CASSLAESTDTQYF.

V gene TRBV7-8 combines with J gene TRBJ2-1; 12 nucleotides agree with TRBD1. Per the germline V gene, CDR1 is SGHVS and CDR2 is FQNEAQ. The V and J ends lost 4 bases and 7 bases, in that order; junction bases with no gene match: 5. The CDR3 sequence is 15 residues long. CDR3 sequence: CASSSGQGAANEQFF. The CDR3 nucleotides read TGTGCCAGCAGCTCGGGACAGGGGGCAGCGAATGAGCAGTTCTTC.

This clone was found once. This rearrangement joins TRBV6-1 to TRBJ2-2, with unresolved D. Looked up from germline, CDR1 is MNHNS and CDR2 is SASEGT. The CDR3 runs 14 residues. Trimming shortened V by 4 bases and J by 2 bases, and 8 bases separated the two germline ends. The CDR3 sequence is CASSVLANTGELFF. The CDR3 DNA is TGTGCCAGCAGTGTTCTGGCAAACACCGGGGAGCTGTTTTTT.

The rearrangement joins TRBV2 to TRBJ1-1, with D maybe TRBD1 (6 bases). Trimming cost V 4 bases and J 0 bases, with 12 bases left between them. The CDR3 spans 15 residues. Germline V gene lookup returns CDR1 SNHLY and CDR2 FYNNEI. CDR3: CASSGGGHLNTEAFF. CDR3 bases: TGTGCCAGCAGTGGCGGGGGACACCTGAACACTGAAGCTTTCTTT.

The rearrangement links TRBV6-5 to TRBJ2-7, with 7 bases matching TRBD1. In germline, CDR1 is MNHEY, CDR2 SVGAGI. The length of the CDR3 is 14 residues. V lost 0 bases and J lost 1; bases outside the gene matches: 0. DNA for the CDR3: TGTGCCAGCAGTTACTCGGGACAGTCCTACGAGCAGTACGTC. It is translated as CASSYSGQSYEQYV.

The chain carries TRBV4-2 and TRBJ2-1, with 8 positions matching TRBD1. Germline CDR1 reads LGHNA; CDR2 reads YNFKEQ. V lost 0 bases to trimming and J lost 8 bases; unmatched junction nucleotides: 6. This CDR3 is 15 amino acids long. CDR3 in DNA: TGTGCCAGCAGCCAAGAAAACAGGGGGATCGATGAGCAGTTCTTC. Its translation: CASSQENRGIDEQFF.

J is TRBJ1-6 and V is TRBV3-1 (or the pseudogene TRBV3-2); D remains ambiguous. V lost 4 bases, J lost 9 bases, and 10 bases lay in between. CDR3 size: 13 residues. The germline CDR1 and CDR2 sequences are LGHDT and YNNKEL (reference sequence). The CDR3 DNA follows: TGTGCCAGCAGCCCCCGACAATCTTCACCCCTCCACTTT. It specifies CASSPRQSSPLHF.

This chain connects TRBV5-1 to TRBJ2-3, with 9 bases fitting TRBD2. The V and J ends lost 0 bases and 0 bases, in that order; junction bases with no gene match: 5. Germline values: CDR1 SGHRS, CDR2 YFSETQ. The length of the CDR3 is 17 residues. CDR3 bases: TGCGCCAGCAGCTTGGGATTGCGGGGGGGCAGCACAGATACGCAGTATTTT. Encoded protein: CASSLGLRGGSTDTQYF.

The chain combines TRBV28 with TRBJ1-4, with 7 positions matching TRBD1. Germline V gene lookup returns CDR1 MDHEN and CDR2 SYDVKM. The trim removed 7 bases at V and 4 bases at J, leaving 9 bases unmatched. The CDR3 loop spans 15 amino acids. CDR3 amino acids: CASTFTGTVNEKLFF. The DNA of the CDR3 is TGTGCCAGCACCTTCACCGGGACAGTTAATGAAAAACTGTTTTTT.

The V gene is TRBV7-2, the J gene TRBJ2-5; perhaps TRBD1 as D (6 bases). The CDR3 is 15 amino acids. Trimming cost V 5 bases and J 1 base, with 14 bases left between them. Per germline, CDR1 SGHTA and CDR2 FQGNSA. CDR3 in amino acids: CASSPNWDIQETQYF. CDR3 DNA sequence: TGTGCCAGCAGCCCCAACTGGGACATCCAAGAGACCCAGTACTTC.

This rearrangement joins TRBV19 to TRBJ1-3, with D possibly matching TRBD1 (5 bases). The CDR3 has 14 residues. Germline CDR1 LNHDA, CDR2 SQIVND (reference sequence). The V end was cut by 8 bases, the J end by 0 bases, with 11 bases between. Written as DNA, the CDR3 is TGTGCCAGTTCCTCAGGGTCCTCTGGAAACACCATATATTTT. Protein: CASSSGSSGNTIYF.

The V gene is TRBV25-1, the J gene TRBJ1-2, with D possibly being TRBD1 (6 bases). CDR1 is MGHDK, CDR2 SYGVNS, per germline. This CDR3 has 15 residues. V was clipped by 3 bases and J by 3 bases, with 14 bases between them. CDR3 nucleotides: TGTGCCAGCAGTGATCCGTCGGGGGGCGACTATGGCTACACCTTC. This gives the protein CASSDPSGGDYGYTF.

This chain uses TRBV24-1 with TRBJ1-1; 10 nucleotides match TRBD1. The V segment lost 3 bases and the J segment 6 bases; nucleotides outside the gene matches: 9. Germline V gives CDR1 KGHDR, CDR2 SFDVKD. The CDR3 is 16 amino acids. DNA of the CDR3: TGTGCCACCAGTGATCGACACGACAGGGGGCCCGCTGAAGCTTTCTTT. Translation gives CATSDRHDRGPAEAFF.

The chain recombines TRBV7-2 with TRBJ2-7; D uncertain. Germline-derived CDR1 and CDR2 are SGHTA and FQGNSA. The CDR3 runs to 14 residues. V dropped 3 bases and J dropped 5 bases, with 14 bases sitting between them. CDR3 loop: CASSFRYDAHEQYF. The CDR3 DNA reads TGTGCCAGCAGCTTCCGGTACGATGCCCACGAGCAGTACTTC.

The J gene is TRBJ2-7, the V gene TRBV21-1; the table's D gene call, TRBD1, was not cross checked with the DNA. TRBV21-1 is a pseudogene locus. The CDR3 consists of 16 residues. The DNA for the CDR3 is TGTGCCAGCAGCAAGGATAAGGACAGGGGCCCCTACGAGCAGTACTTC. It is translated as CASSKDKDRGPYEQYF.

As to this clone: Other DNA sequences in the sample encode the same CDR3. This chain joins TRBV5-1 and TRBJ2-1; possible D gene TRBD1, 7 bases. The V and J ends lost 0 bases and 4 bases respectively, with 11 bases between them. The germline gives CDR1 SGHRS, CDR2 YFSETQ. There are 15 residues in the CDR3. The CDR3 loop is CASSLGQGGYNEQFF. For the CDR3, the DNA is TGCGCCAGCAGCTTGGGGCAGGGGGGATACAATGAGCAGTTCTTC.

J is TRBJ1-2 and V is TRBV28; D might be TRBD1 (5 bases). Trimming left V 5 bases short and J 8 bases short, with 15 bases between. The CDR3 runs 13 residues. Per the germline V gene, CDR1 is MDHEN and CDR2 is SYDVKM. For the CDR3, the DNA is TGTGCCAGCAGTCCCGGGGGTGTGGGAGGCTACACCTTC. This encodes CASSPGGVGGYTF.

The V gene is TRBV10-3, the J gene TRBJ2-5; a weak D match, TRBD1 (6 bases). Germline CDR1 and CDR2: ENHRY and SYGVKD. Trimming left V 9 bases short and J 5 bases short, with 19 bases between. The CDR3 covers 14 residues. CDR3 loop: CAMSTGSDLETQYF. In nucleotides, the CDR3 is TGTGCCATGTCGACAGGTTCAGATTTGGAGACCCAGTACTTC.